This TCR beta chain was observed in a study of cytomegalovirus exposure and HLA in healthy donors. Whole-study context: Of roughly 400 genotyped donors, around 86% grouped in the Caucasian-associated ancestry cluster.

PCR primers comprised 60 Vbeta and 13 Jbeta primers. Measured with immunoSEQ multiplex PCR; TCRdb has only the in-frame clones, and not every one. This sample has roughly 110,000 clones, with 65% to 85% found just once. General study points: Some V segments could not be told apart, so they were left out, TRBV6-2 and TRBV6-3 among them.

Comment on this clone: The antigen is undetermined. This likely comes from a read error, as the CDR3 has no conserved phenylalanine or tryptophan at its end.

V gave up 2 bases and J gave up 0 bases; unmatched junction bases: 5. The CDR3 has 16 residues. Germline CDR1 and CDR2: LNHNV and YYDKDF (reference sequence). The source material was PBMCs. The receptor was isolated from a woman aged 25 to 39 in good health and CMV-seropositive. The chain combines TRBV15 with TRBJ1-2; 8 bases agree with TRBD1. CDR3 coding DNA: TGTGCCACCAGCAGATTTACAGGGGGTACTAACTATGGCTACACCCTC. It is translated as CATSRFTGGTNYGYTL.